This T cell receptor (beta chain) was documented in a study of blood T cell repertoires in COVID-19. At the level of the study: The study drew acute and convalescent COVID-19 samples from the United States, Italy and Spain. In each case, the material was cDNA or gDNA derived from T cells, B-cell-depleted T cells, or PBMCs.

In the study's own analysis: Amplifying reference gene primers gave estimates of nucleated cell counts. Assay: immunoSEQ multiplex PCR; the TCRdb copy retains only in-frame clones and omits some. V and J calls and clone size are as listed in that table; D and trimming were resolved from the DNA. This sample yields approximately 15,000 clones, of which around 80% are seen a single time; roughly 16% belongs to the top ten. The CDR3 spans 12 residues. Germline values: CDR1 LNHDA, CDR2 SQIVND (reference sequence). The rearrangement links TRBV19 to TRBJ1-5; 7 nucleotides match TRBD1. Sequencing was done on a sample of peripheral blood. This clonotype was sampled from a human donor in a cohort sampled during active COVID-19. The DNA of the CDR3 is TGTGCTACAGGGGAAGCGGGTCAGCCCCAGCATTTT. Protein product: CATGEAGQPQHF.